The 30 T cell receptor beta chains in this list originate from one sample, sequenced in a study of response to subunit inactivated influenza vaccine. TCRdb analysed the RT-PCR reads with MiXCR anew, one entry per CDR3 protein. The data hold about 190,000 distinct CDR3 sequences, with roughly an eighth observed a single time. The input for sequencing was CD8+ T cells sorted from PBMCs, taken 5 days after vaccination. The origin of the receptors is a man between 50 and 59 years old who received an inactivated influenza vaccine.

This rearrangement joins TRBV29-1 to TRBJ2-3; D not resolved. This CDR3 comprises 14 residues. Germline V gene sequence: CDR1 SQVTM, CDR2 ANQGSEA. With 4 bases removed from V and 2 bases from J, the gap between germline ends came to 13 bases. The CDR3 bases are TGCAGCGTTGTATCCAGCATCTACACAGATACGCAGTATTTT. This gives the protein CSVVSSIYTDTQYF.

The chain couples TRBV20-1 to TRBJ1-2; D gene uncertain. CDR1 and CDR2 (germline): DFQATT, SNEGSKA (reference sequence). The CDR3 is made up of 14 amino acids. V lost 6 bases to trimming and J lost 3 bases, with 17 bases between them. Written as DNA, the CDR3 is TGCAGTGCCTGGACGCCCGGTGGAGACTATGGCTACACCTTC. Its protein is CSAWTPGGDYGYTF.

This clonotype was seen repeatedly, ten times or more. V is TRBV12-3 or TRBV12-4 and J is TRBJ2-5, with 8 bases aligning to TRBD2. After removal of 4 bases from V and 6 bases from J, the junction contained 10 bases not matched to a gene. The CDR3 loop spans 15 amino acids. Written as DNA, the CDR3 is TGTGCCAGCAGTTATAGCGGGGAGGCCTCGAAGACCCAGTACTTC. Translated, it gives CASSYSGEASKTQYF.

This clonotype showed up just a few times. The chain links TRBV4-3 to TRBJ2-7, with D perhaps TRBD1 or TRBD2 (5 bases each). The CDR3 length is 16 residues. Between the trimmed V and J ends, which lost 6 bases and 5 bases, there was a span of 23 bases. Germline V gene sequence: CDR1 LGHNA, CDR2 YSLEER. Written as DNA, the CDR3 is TGCGCCAGCAGACGCGCTTTCTCCGGGACCGGGGACGAGCAGTACTTC. Amino acids: CASRRAFSGTGDEQYF.

This clonotype was seen a few times. The chain joins TRBV9 to TRBJ2-1; 11 bases map to TRBD2. V was pared by 3 bases and J by 1 base, with 9 bases of the junction left unmatched. Germline values: CDR1 SGDLS, CDR2 YYNGEE. The CDR3 covers 18 residues. The CDR3 protein is CASSDVPGLADSYNEQFF. The CDR3 DNA follows: TGTGCCAGCAGCGATGTACCGGGACTAGCGGATTCCTACAATGAGCAGTTCTTC.

By proportion, this clonotype is medium-sized (0.01 to 0.1%). This chain joins TRBV11-2 and TRBJ1-5; D is undetermined. Germline V gives CDR1 SGHAT, CDR2 FQNNGV. V lost 5 bases to trimming and J lost 5 bases, with 7 bases between them. The CDR3 covers 12 residues. Here the CDR3 DNA reads TGTGCCAGCAGCGAACTCGATCAGCCCCAGCATTTT. It specifies CASSELDQPQHF.

This clonotype has just a few counts. The rearrangement uses TRBV6-1 and TRBJ2-5, with D perhaps TRBD1 or TRBD2 (5 bases each). V was trimmed by 7 bases and J by 7 bases, leaving 16 bases between them. The CDR3 is made up of 13 amino acids. The germline gives CDR1 MNHNS, CDR2 SASEGT. The CDR3 region has the DNA TGTGCCAGCACATCGTCTGCCGGGACGACCCAGTACTTC. It yields the protein CASTSSAGTTQYF.

The V gene is TRBV28, the J gene TRBJ2-3; D ambiguous. This CDR3 is built from 16 residues. The germline V gene has CDR1 MDHEN and CDR2 SYDVKM. V was shortened by 5 bases and J by 4 bases, with 19 bases between the two germline ends. CDR3 nucleotide sequence: TGTGCCAGCAGTATCGTATACGGCGGTCGCCCAGATACGCAGTATTTT. It encodes CASSIVYGGRPDTQYF.

This clonotype was recorded a few times. This chain connects TRBV15 to TRBJ1-2; TRBD1 agrees at 10 bases. J lost 8 bases, V lost 0 bases, and 0 bases had no gene match. Germline V gene data show CDR1 as LNHNV and CDR2 as YYDKDF (reference sequence). This CDR3 spans 13 amino acids. CDR3 loop: CATSRETGGGYTF. In nucleotides, the CDR3 is TGTGCCACCAGCAGAGAGACAGGGGGCGGCTACACCTTC.

The chain combines TRBV12-3 or TRBV12-4 with TRBJ2-1, with 9 nucleotides matching TRBD2. CDR3 size: 15 residues. Losses at the gene ends were 7 bases for V and 4 bases for J; bases not matched to a gene: 8. CDR3 DNA sequence: TGTGCCAGCAAACCCAGCGGGGGGCCTTACAATGAGCAGTTCTTC. It codes for CASKPSGGPYNEQFF.

The V call is TRBV3-1, the J call TRBJ2-5, with D perhaps TRBD1 or TRBD2 (5 bases each). This CDR3 spans 17 amino acids. Trimming took 1 base from V and 2 from J, leaving 17 bases between them. Germline CDR1 LGHDT, CDR2 YNNKEL (reference sequence). CDR3 DNA sequence: TGTGCCAGCAGCCAAGGAGGTCTTGTTGGGGGACAAGAGACCCAGTACTTC. It codes for CASSQGGLVGGQETQYF.

This clonotype was observed at least ten times. The V and J genes are TRBV28 and TRBJ1-5; 8 bases are shared with TRBD1. The CDR3 sequence is 15 residues long. V lost 5 bases, J lost 6 bases, and 9 bases stayed unmatched. CDR1 MDHEN and CDR2 SYDVKM come from the germline V gene. The CDR3 coding sequence is TGTGCCAGCAGTCAACAGGGGGGAGCTGTTCAGCCCCAGCATTTT. It yields the protein CASSQQGGAVQPQHF.

The gene calls are TRBV4-2 and TRBJ2-1; weak D call: TRBD1 (6 bases). Deletions cut 1 base from V and 7 bases from J, with 17 bases between. Germline CDR1 LGHNA, CDR2 YNFKEQ. The CDR3 is made up of 16 amino acids. This CDR3 is CASSQVARGILNEQFF. Here the CDR3 DNA reads TGTGCCAGCAGCCAAGTAGCCAGGGGTATCCTGAATGAGCAGTTCTTC.

The chain is built from TRBV5-6 and TRBJ2-3; D is unresolved. Trimming left V 1 base short and J 0 bases short, with 6 bases between. The CDR3 extends over 14 amino acids. Germline values: CDR1 SGHDT, CDR2 YYEEEE. CDR3 amino acids: CASSLPSSTDTQYF. The CDR3 coding sequence is TGTGCCAGCAGCTTGCCGTCTAGCACAGATACGCAGTATTTT.

The chain recombines TRBV11-2 with TRBJ2-3, with D maybe TRBD1 (6 bases). The length of the CDR3 is 15 residues. Germline lookup yields CDR1 SGHAT and CDR2 FQNNGV. Trimming took off 1 base at V and 0 bases at J, with 8 bases between the two ends. The CDR3 nucleotides read TGTGCCAGCAGCTTAGGGACAGTGAGCACAGATACGCAGTATTTT. Translation: CASSLGTVSTDTQYF.

The gene calls are TRBV6-1 and TRBJ2-5; D call uncertain. The CDR3 runs to 14 residues. Trimming shortened V by 0 bases and J by 5 bases, and 10 bases separated the two germline ends. Germline loops: CDR1 MNHNS, CDR2 SASEGT. The CDR3 sequence is CASSEALPVETQYF. The CDR3 nucleotides are TGTGCCAGCAGTGAAGCGTTGCCCGTCGAGACCCAGTACTTC.

This clonotype was detected only a few times. J is TRBJ2-3 and V is TRBV11-2; TRBD2 matches 9 bases. Germline values: CDR1 SGHAT, CDR2 FQNNGV. V shed 4 bases and J 4 bases; nucleotides not matched to a gene: 18. This CDR3 comprises 19 residues. The CDR3 DNA reads as TGTGCCAGCAGCTGGGGAGTGGTGGGACTAGCTCCGGGATCAGATACGCAGTATTTT. Amino acids: CASSWGVVGLAPGSDTQYF.

This clonotype was counted only a few times. This chain uses TRBV10-3 with TRBJ2-1; 8 bases are shared with TRBD2. The CDR3 is made up of 12 amino acids. V was pared by 10 bases and J by 6 bases, with 5 bases of the junction left unmatched. Germline loops: CDR1 ENHRY, CDR2 SYGVKD. The CDR3 loop reads CATQREPNEQFF. The CDR3 DNA sequence: TGTGCCACGCAGCGGGAGCCCAATGAGCAGTTCTTC.

This clonotype turned up a few times. The chain recombines TRBV12-3 or TRBV12-4 with TRBJ1-1, with TRBD1 identical over 7 bases. J lost 0 bases, V lost 5 bases, and 6 bases had no gene match. This CDR3 contains 15 residues. In nucleotides, the CDR3 is TGTGCCAGCAGTCCCAAGGACAGGTTGAACACTGAAGCTTTCTTT. Protein: CASSPKDRLNTEAFF.

V and J are TRBV9 and TRBJ1-5; a weak D match, TRBD1 (5 bases). This CDR3 has 14 residues. Germline CDR1 is SGDLS and CDR2 is YYNGEE. Trimming shortened V by 0 bases and J by 3 bases, and 7 bases separated the two germline ends. CDR3 loop: CASSVGGDNQPQHF. The CDR3 DNA reads TGTGCCAGCAGCGTAGGGGGCGACAATCAGCCCCAGCATTTT.

The chain carries TRBV7-8 and TRBJ2-7, with 10 bases matching TRBD2. This CDR3 is 16 amino acids long. V trimming: 3 bases; J trimming: 1 base; junction bases outside the gene matches: 6. The germline V gene encodes CDR1 SGHVS and CDR2 FQNEAQ. This chain's CDR3 is CASSFYSSGGSYEQYF. Here the CDR3 DNA reads TGTGCCAGCAGCTTCTATTCTAGCGGGGGTTCCTACGAGCAGTACTTC.

This clonotype was seen ten or more times. The V gene is TRBV4-1, the J gene TRBJ2-2, with a weak D call TRBD2 (6 bases). The length of the CDR3 is 16 residues. V shed 4 bases and J shed 4 bases, with 16 bases lying between them. Germline V gives CDR1 MGHRA, CDR2 YSYEKL. This chain's CDR3 is CASSPKRARGTGELFF. The CDR3 region has the DNA TGCGCCAGCAGCCCGAAGCGGGCGAGAGGCACCGGGGAGCTGTTTTTT.

This clonotype occurred many times. The chain uses TRBV4-3 and TRBJ1-3, with D unclear. V gave up 1 base and J gave up 2 bases, with 6 bases separating them. This CDR3 is 14 amino acids long. Germline loops: CDR1 LGHNA, CDR2 YSLEER. The CDR3, as DNA: TGCGCCAGCAGCCAAGGATCCACTGGAAACACCATATATTTT. The encoded protein is CASSQGSTGNTIYF.

There are a few counts of this clonotype. The V call is TRBV6-5, the J call TRBJ2-1; D possibly corresponds to TRBD2 (6 bases). Trimming left V 2 bases short and J 7 bases short, with 12 bases between. Germline V gene data show CDR1 as MNHEY and CDR2 as SVGAGI. This CDR3 spans 14 amino acids. The CDR3 DNA reads as TGTGCCAGCAGTTACGAAGGAGGGGTGAATGAGCAGTTCTTC. This sequence encodes CASSYEGGVNEQFF.

This clonotype was recorded a few times. The rearrangement joins TRBV7-8 to TRBJ2-7; 10 bases agree with TRBD1. CDR3 length: 15 amino acids. CDR1 SGHVS and CDR2 FQNEAQ come from the germline V gene. V gave up 4 bases and J gave up 5 bases; unmatched junction bases: 8. CDR3 nucleotide sequence: TGTGCCAGCAGCTCACCGGGACAGGGGATCGACGAGCAGTACTTC. Amino acids: CASSSPGQGIDEQYF.

The V and J genes are TRBV7-9 and TRBJ2-7; the match to TRBD1 covers 9 bases. The V segment lost 8 bases and the J segment 4 bases; nucleotides outside the gene matches: 6. Looked up from germline, CDR1 is SEHNR and CDR2 is FQNEAQ (reference sequence). The CDR3 runs 13 residues. CDR3 nucleotides: TGTGCCAGCGCCGGGACAGGGTGGTACGAGCAGTACTTC. Amino acid sequence: CASAGTGWYEQYF.

This clonotype has a count of ten or more. The chain is built from TRBV18 and TRBJ1-1; D not certain. This CDR3 contains 14 residues. V lost 5 bases to trimming and J lost 7 bases, with 17 bases between them. CDR1 is KGHSH and CDR2 is LQKENI in the germline V gene. CDR3 coding DNA: TGTGCCAGCTCAGGAGCAGGCGTTTTTATTGAAGCTTTCTTT. The encoded protein is CASSGAGVFIEAFF.

This clonotype was found a few times. The V and J genes are TRBV7-8 and TRBJ2-5; D perhaps matches TRBD1 (5 bases). This CDR3 has 14 amino acids. Trimming left V 5 bases short and J 0 bases short, with 10 bases between. Germline V gene sequence: CDR1 SGHVS, CDR2 FQNEAQ. For the CDR3, the DNA is TGTGCCAGCAGCCCACAGGAGCACCAAGAGACCCAGTACTTC. This gives the protein CASSPQEHQETQYF.

This clonotype was found many times. This chain joins TRBV12-3 or TRBV12-4 and TRBJ2-3; the D is unclear. The CDR3 is made up of 15 amino acids. V was cut by 3 bases and J by 1 base, with 11 bases left in between. CDR3 coding DNA: TGTGCCAGCAGTTTCATCCTCGGAGGCACAGATACGCAGTATTTT. Its translation is CASSFILGGTDTQYF.

This clonotype was found many times. The CDR3 DNA reads as TGTGCCAGCAAAACAGCGGGAAGTGCCTACGAGCAGTACTTC. Its translation: CASKTAGSAYEQYF. The chain links TRBV28 to TRBJ2-7; 7 bases align to TRBD2. The CDR3 length is 14 residues. Germline CDR1 is MDHEN and CDR2 is SYDVKM. The junction had 8 bases not matched to a gene; V was cut back by 7 bases and J by 2 bases.